This T cell receptor (beta chain) was captured by sequencing in a study of blood T cell repertoires in COVID-19. For the study at large: Researchers got acute and convalescent COVID-19 samples from the United States, Italy and Spain. In each case, the material was cDNA or gDNA derived from T cells, B-cell-depleted T cells, or PBMCs.

Methods used by the authors: From reference gene primer amplification, estimates of nucleated cell counts were derived. Profiled with immunoSEQ multiplex PCR; TCRdb holds only in-frame clones, not every one. The DNA gave D and trimming, while V, J and clone size come from that table. The sample comprises 250,000 to 350,000 clones, around 83% of which are singletons, and roughly 1.3% rests with the top ten. Input material: peripheral blood. The TCR was taken from a woman between 45 and 60 years old with acute or convalescent COVID-19.

CDR3 nucleotide sequence: TGTGCCAGTAGGGGACAGAAGAACACTGAAGCTTTCTTT. Its translation is CASRGQKNTEAFF. This rearrangement joins TRBV19 to TRBJ1-1; 7 nucleotides match TRBD1. J was trimmed by 1 base and V by 6 bases; bases with no gene match: 2. The CDR3 is 13 amino acids. Germline V gene lookup returns CDR1 LNHDA and CDR2 SQIVND (reference sequence).